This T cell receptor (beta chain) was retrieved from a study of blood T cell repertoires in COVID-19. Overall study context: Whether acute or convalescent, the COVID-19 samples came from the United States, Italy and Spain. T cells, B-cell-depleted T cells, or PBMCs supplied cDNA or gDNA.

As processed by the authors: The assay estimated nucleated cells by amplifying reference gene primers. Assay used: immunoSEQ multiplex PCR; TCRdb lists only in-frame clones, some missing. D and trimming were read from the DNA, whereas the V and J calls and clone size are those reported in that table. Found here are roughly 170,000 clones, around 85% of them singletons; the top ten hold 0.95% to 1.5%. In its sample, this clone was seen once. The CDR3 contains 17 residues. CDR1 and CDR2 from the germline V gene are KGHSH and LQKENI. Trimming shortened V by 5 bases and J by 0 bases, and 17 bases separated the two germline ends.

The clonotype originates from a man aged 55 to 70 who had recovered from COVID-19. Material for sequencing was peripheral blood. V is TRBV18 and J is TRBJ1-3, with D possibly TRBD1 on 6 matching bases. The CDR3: CASSAFIGQNSGNTIYF. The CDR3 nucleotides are TGTGCCAGCTCAGCCTTCATTGGACAGAACTCTGGAAACACCATATATTTT. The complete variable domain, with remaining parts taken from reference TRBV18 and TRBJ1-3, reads NAGVMQNPRHLVRRRGQEARLRCSPMKGHSHVYWYRQLPEEGLKFMVYLQKENIIDESGMPKERFSAEFPKEGPSILRIQQVVRGDSAAYFCASSAFIGQNSGNTIYFGEGSWLTVV.